Each of the 13 T cell receptor beta chains below was sequenced from the same sample in a study of blood T cell repertoires in COVID-19. Clones were read by immunoSEQ multiplex PCR, and TCRdb kept only the in-frame ones, dropping some. The data hold around 300,000 clones, with more than 70% observed a single time. The sample was PBMCs or T cells enriched from blood (not recorded which). Source of these receptors: a woman younger than 45 who had recovered from COVID-19.

This chain uses TRBV19 with TRBJ1-1, with TRBD1 as a possible D gene (6 bases). The CDR3 extends over 17 amino acids. CDR1 LNHDA and CDR2 SQIVND come from the germline V gene (reference sequence). Trimming removed 3 bases from V and 0 bases from J, with 17 bases in between. CDR3 nucleotides: TGTGCCAGTAGTATCTTTTGGGCAGGGGCCATGAACACTGAAGCTTTCTTT. This encodes CASSIFWAGAMNTEAFF.

The rearrangement uses TRBV29-1 and TRBJ2-4; 10 bases match TRBD1. Germline CDR1 reads SQVTM; CDR2 reads ANQGSEA. The CDR3 has 13 residues. Losses at the gene ends were 5 bases for V and 6 bases for J; bases not matched to a gene: 4. The CDR3 sequence: CSVSRTGGNIQYF. The CDR3 DNA is TGCAGCGTTTCCCGGACAGGGGGAAACATTCAGTACTTC.

V and J are TRBV6-5 and TRBJ2-1, with 8 bases lining up with TRBD2. CDR1 MNHEY and CDR2 SVGAGI come from the germline V gene. The CDR3 has 13 amino acids. Unmatched junction bases numbered 10, after V lost 10 bases and J lost 8 bases. CDR3 DNA: TGTGCCACCCATGCCAGCGGGGGATATGAGCAGTTCTTC. It is translated as CATHASGGYEQFF.

The J gene is TRBJ2-7, the V gene TRBV9; D might be TRBD1 (6 bases). The CDR3 runs 12 residues. CDR1 and CDR2 from the germline V gene are SGDLS and YYNGEE. The V gene lost 3 bases and the J gene lost 6 bases, with 10 bases spanning the gap. The CDR3 sequence is CASSAIGGEQYF. The CDR3 DNA reads TGTGCCAGCAGCGCCATAGGGGGCGAGCAGTACTTC.

The chain couples TRBV4-3 to TRBJ1-6; no definite D call. Trimming cost V 1 base and J 12 bases, with 10 bases left between them. The CDR3 runs to 13 residues. CDR1 and CDR2 (germline): LGHNA, YSLEER. In nucleotides, the CDR3 is TGCGCCAGCAGCCAAGTCACGGGTGAACCCCTCCACTTT. Translation: CASSQVTGEPLHF.

The J gene is TRBJ1-2, the V gene TRBV6-5; D remains ambiguous. CDR1 MNHEY and CDR2 SVGAGI come from the germline V gene. Trimming took off 5 bases at V and 1 base at J, with 5 bases between the two ends. The CDR3 covers 12 residues. The DNA of the CDR3 is TGTGCCAGCAGTCGTAGTAACTATGGCTACACCTTC. Translated, it gives CASSRSNYGYTF.

V is TRBV28 and J is TRBJ1-5; D uncertain. V was pared by 7 bases and J by 5 bases, with 9 bases between. The CDR3 sequence is 12 residues long. Germline values: CDR1 MDHEN, CDR2 SYDVKM. CDR3 nucleotide sequence: TGTGCCAGCACATACTACGATCAGCCCCAGCATTTT. Translating gives CASTYYDQPQHF.

This chain connects TRBV4-2 to TRBJ1-1; no reliable D call. This CDR3 has 13 amino acids. Germline values: CDR1 LGHNA, CDR2 YNFKEQ. Trimming removed 1 base from V and 3 bases from J, with 6 bases in between. The CDR3, as DNA: TGTGCCAGCAGCCAAGGGTGGCACACTGAAGCTTTCTTT. Translation gives CASSQGWHTEAFF.

The rearrangement joins TRBV2 to TRBJ1-4; weak D call: TRBD1 (5 bases). Trimming pared 6 bases from V and 4 bases from J, leaving 12 bases between. The CDR3 spans 14 residues. Germline V lookup: CDR1 SNHLY, CDR2 FYNNEI. The DNA for the CDR3 is TGTGCCAGCAGGTTACAGGCCCATAATGAAAAACTGTTTTTT. Its protein product is CASRLQAHNEKLFF.

The V call is TRBV5-6, the J call TRBJ2-3, with 7 positions matching TRBD2. The CDR3 is made up of 17 amino acids. CDR1 and CDR2 from the germline V gene are SGHDT and YYEEEE. V lost 3 bases to trimming and J lost 5 bases; unmatched junction nucleotides: 15. The CDR3 sequence is CASSWGFSGATKDTQYF. As DNA, the CDR3 is TGTGCCAGCAGCTGGGGATTCAGCGGGGCAACGAAAGATACGCAGTATTTT.

This chain joins TRBV15 and TRBJ1-2; 7 bases align to TRBD1. J lost 4 bases, V lost 0 bases, and 5 bases had no gene match. Germline CDR1 and CDR2: LNHNV and YYDKDF (reference sequence). CDR3 size: 15 residues. The CDR3 nucleotides are TGTGCCACCAGCAGAGATCTGGGGACAGCCTATGGCTACACCTTC. Residues: CATSRDLGTAYGYTF. Filled out from reference TRBV15 and TRBJ1-2, the complete variable domain reads DAMVIQNPRYQVTQFGKPVTLSCSQTLNHNVMYWYQQKSSQAPKLLFHYYDKDFNNEADTPDNFQSRRPNTSFCFLDIRSPGLGDTAMYLCATSRDLGTAYGYTFGSGTRLTVV.

The chain joins TRBV2 to TRBJ2-7; 7 positions agree with TRBD1. CDR1 and CDR2 from the germline V gene are SNHLY and FYNNEI. CDR3 length equals 15 residues. Trimming at V came to 5 bases and at J to 1 base, leaving 8 bases not matched to a gene. The CDR3 DNA follows: TGTGCCAGCAGTCAAAACCGGGACAGATCCTACGAGCAGTACTTC. The encoded protein is CASSQNRDRSYEQYF.

The chain links TRBV18 to TRBJ2-1; D unresolved. Trimming shortened V by 1 base and J by 0 bases, and 13 bases separated the two germline ends. Germline assignment: CDR1 KGHSH and CDR2 LQKENI. The CDR3 consists of 17 residues. The CDR3 here is CASSPRLTGGSYNEQFF. The DNA for the CDR3 is TGTGCCAGCTCACCACGGCTCACTGGCGGCTCCTACAATGAGCAGTTCTTC.